This T cell receptor (beta chain) appears in the sequencing data of a study of Ad26.COV2.S vaccination and SARS-CoV-2 variants. Study results and caveats: The study found similar non-spike TCR breadth in vaccine and placebo recipients.

On this clone itself: The antigen is not known.

Libraries were prepared by immunoSEQ multiplex PCR; TCRdb keeps only in-frame clonotypes and omits some of them. The repertoire holds about 350,000 clones, with more than 75% as singletons. Trimming pared 1 base from V and 1 base from J, leaving 8 bases between. CDR3 length equals 15 residues. Germline V lookup: CDR1 MNHGY, CDR2 SVAAGI. Treatment of the sample: some 20 received Ad26.COV2.S at low or high dose, single or two shots; 5 received placebo; per-sample allocation not given. At day 63 after the first vaccine or placebo injection, samples were drawn. The chain uses TRBV6-9 and TRBJ1-5; unclear D gene. This receptor was taken from a person between 18 and 60 years old who received the Ad26.COV2.S COVID-19 vaccine or a placebo. The sequences come from peripheral blood, collected in a trial of Ad26.COV2.S vaccine versus placebo. DNA of the CDR3: TGTGCCAGCAGTTATTTATTGAGGAGCAATCAGCCCCAGCATTTT. Translated: CASSYLLRSNQPQHF.